The entry that follows covers one TCR beta chain sequence. What it binds is not known. The sample comes from a study of tumor-infiltrating lymphocytes in primary liver carcinoma. Study-wide results and caveats: It was tumor-adjacent and tumor-blood pairs that overlapped less than tumor region pairs did. It was observed that only about 7.5-24% of the top clones appeared in every one of the five tumor regions.

The tissue used was unsorted bulk material of roughly 17-34 mg. RNA and DNA were co-extracted from it with the AllPrep DNA/RNA mini kit. Each tumor specimen held more than 85% viable tumor cells. Germline values: CDR1 MGHRA, CDR2 YSYEKL. V dropped 0 bases and J dropped 8 bases, with 17 bases sitting between them. This CDR3 region has 16 residues. Production of TCR beta cDNA used 500 ng total RNA together with a constant-region primer. What produced the TCR beta libraries was three nested multiplex PCR rounds using slightly modified ARM-PCR. PCR rounds one and two used TRBV1-TRBV30 forward primers with a C-beta reverse primer for 10 cycles each. From the multiplex PCR reads, TCRdb called clonotypes with MiXCR, one entry per CDR3 protein. Of about 200,000 distinct CDR3 sequences listed, approximately 80% are singletons.

Sequenced sample: tumor tissue from primary liver carcinoma. The TCR originated in a man aged 35-49 years with primary liver carcinoma and hepatitis B virus infection. The chain carries TRBV4-1 and TRBJ2-4, with a weak D call TRBD2 (5 bases). CDR3 amino acids: CASSQEVGEPGDIQYF. DNA for the CDR3: TGCGCCAGCAGCCAAGAGGTGGGAGAGCCGGGTGACATTCAGTACTTC.